This TCR beta chain was identified in a study of blood T cell repertoires in COVID-19. The table came from immunoSEQ multiplex PCR; TCRdb's copy has only in-frame clones and leaves some out. The data hold some 90,000 clones, with roughly 90% observed a single time. The CDR3 consists of 13 residues. The germline V and J ends were trimmed by 5 bases and 0 bases, with 7 bases remaining between them. Germline-derived CDR1 and CDR2 are SGHRS and YFSETQ. V usage is TRBV5-1 and J usage is TRBJ2-3; a weak D match, TRBD2 (6 bases). The source is a man aged 50-60 years with acute or convalescent COVID-19. Sequenced material: peripheral blood. DNA for the CDR3: TGCGCCAGCAGGAGCGGGAGCACAGATACGCAGTATTTT. It yields the protein CASRSGSTDTQYF. Looking up the rest from reference TRBV5-1 and TRBJ2-3 gives the full variable domain: KAGVTQTPRYLIKTRGQQVTLSCSPISGHRSVSWYQQTPGQGLQFLFEYFSETQRNKGNFPGRFSGRQFSNSRSEMNVSTLELGDSALYLCASRSGSTDTQYFGPGTRLTVL.